These 22 T cell receptor beta chains were all obtained from the same sample, sequenced in a study of T cells after yellow fever vaccination (dated by TCRdb to the late 2010s). The library was generated by 5' RACE. Sequencing instrument: Illumina NovaSeq 6000. TCRdb ran its own pipeline on the public reads, namely fastp trimming at Q25 and MiXCR clone calling, and kept in-frame beta chains. Each entry merges the rows of one CDR3 protein and shows their most common DNA and genes. In all, the sample holds some 320,000 distinct CDR3 sequences, and approximately 4% of those were seen once. The top ten hold just under 20% of the sample. The sample's treatment or condition label, in plain terms: live attenuated yellow fever vaccine strain. This material consisted of PBMCs, taken 15 days after the yellow fever booster vaccination. These TCRs come from a man aged 18-30 years who received the YFV17D yellow fever vaccine.

This sequence joins TRBV5-4 and TRBJ2-6; a weak D match, TRBD2 (6 bases). The V end lost 4 bases, the J end lost 12 bases, and 14 bases lay between the germline ends. The germline CDR1 and CDR2 sequences are SGHNT and YYREEE (reference sequence). CDR3 length: 13 amino acids. CDR3 protein: CASSTGRRAVLTF. In nucleotides, the CDR3 is TGTGCCAGCAGCACGGGACGGAGGGCCGTCCTGACTTTC.

This chain uses TRBV7-2 with TRBJ2-7, with D uncertain. Trimming left V 8 bases short and J 2 bases short, with 10 bases between. The germline CDR1 and CDR2 sequences are SGHTA and FQGNSA. The CDR3 is 12 residues long. CDR3 sequence (DNA): TGTGCCAGCGGCGACTCTCCCTACGAGCAGTACTTC. The encoded protein is CASGDSPYEQYF.

This clonotype was seen more than once but under ten times. The rearrangement uses TRBV20-1 and TRBJ2-6; no clear D gene. The V gene lost 0 bases and the J gene lost 0 bases, with 6 bases spanning the gap. The length of the CDR3 is 15 residues. Germline loops: CDR1 DFQATT, CDR2 SNEGSKA (reference sequence). CDR3 DNA: TGCAGTGCTAGAGATGGCCGCTCTGGGGCCAACGTCCTGACTTTC. As protein: CSARDGRSGANVLTF.

There are many counts of this clonotype. The CDR3 loop is CASSLDSDDREQFF. The CDR3 DNA is TGTGCCAGCAGTTTAGATTCCGACGACCGTGAGCAGTTCTTC. This sequence joins TRBV12-3 or TRBV12-4 and TRBJ2-1, with no clear D. CDR3 length: 14 residues. Trimming stripped 1 base from V and 9 bases from J, with 13 bases between.

This clonotype occurred once. The chain couples TRBV6-1 to TRBJ2-7, with D uncertain. The germline gives CDR1 MNHNS, CDR2 SASEGT. V lost 2 bases and J lost 0, with 5 bases in between. The CDR3 is 13 amino acids. The CDR3 protein is CASSETTSYEQYV. The DNA for the CDR3 is TGTGCCAGCAGTGAAACCACCTCCTACGAGCAGTACGTC.

V is TRBV20-1 and J is TRBJ2-5; the match to TRBD2 covers 11 bases. CDR3 length equals 15 residues. The ends lost 6 bases at V and 3 bases at J; junction bases unmatched: 9. CDR1 is DFQATT and CDR2 is SNEGSKA in the germline V gene (reference sequence). This CDR3 is CSAPTSGATKETQYF. CDR3 nucleotides: TGCAGTGCACCGACTAGCGGGGCCACCAAAGAGACCCAGTACTTC.

The chain joins TRBV7-6 to TRBJ2-5; 7 bases line up with TRBD1. This CDR3 comprises 16 residues. Germline CDR1 is SGHVS and CDR2 is FNYEAQ. The ends lost 5 bases at V and 4 bases at J; junction bases unmatched: 13. The CDR3 region has the DNA TGTGCCAGCAGCGAATTAGCAGAGGGGGCCCCAGAGACCCAGTACTTC. Protein: CASSELAEGAPETQYF.

The chain has TRBV2 and TRBJ1-5; D is possibly TRBD1 (6 bases). Germline V CDR1 and CDR2: SNHLY, FYNNEI. Trimming removed 6 bases from V and 6 bases from J, with 21 bases in between. The CDR3 runs to 16 residues. In DNA form, the CDR3 reads TGTGCCAGCAGGGGCGTCAGGGGCCCTGGTGGTCAGCCCCAGCATTTT. It codes for CASRGVRGPGGQPQHF.

The V call is TRBV7-9, the J call TRBJ2-5, with 11 bases lining up with TRBD1. Germline trimming cut 4 bases from V and 5 bases from J; bases unmatched to any gene: 12. The CDR3 loop spans 17 amino acids. Germline V lookup: CDR1 SEHNR, CDR2 FQNEAQ (reference sequence). The CDR3 DNA is TGTGCCAGCAGCTCCCCCCAACGGGACAGGGGGGCTGAGACCCAGTACTTC. Its translation is CASSSPQRDRGAETQYF. Based on the CDR3 plus reference TRBV7-9 and TRBJ2-5, the full variable domain is DTGVSQNPRHKITKRGQNVTFRCDPISEHNRLYWYRQTLGQGPEFLTYFQNEAQLEKSRLLSDRFSAERPKGSFSTLEIQRTEQGDSAMYLCASSSPQRDRGAETQYFGPGTRLLVL.

The gene calls are TRBV18 and TRBJ2-1; no firm D call. The V end lost 0 bases, the J end lost 8 bases, and 8 bases lay between the germline ends. CDR1 is KGHSH and CDR2 is LQKENI in the germline V gene. This CDR3 is built from 13 residues. CDR3 residues: CASSPPPWDEQFF. CDR3 nucleotides: TGTGCCAGCTCACCACCTCCCTGGGATGAGCAGTTCTTC.

This sequence joins TRBV5-1 and TRBJ2-3; D perhaps matches TRBD2 (6 bases). V was trimmed by 4 bases and J by 4 bases, leaving 13 bases between them. In germline, CDR1 is SGHRS, CDR2 YFSETQ. The CDR3 totals 14 residues. The CDR3 region has the DNA TGCGCCAGCAGCCCGCCCCGACTAGCAGATACGCAGTATTTT. This codes for CASSPPRLADTQYF.

This clonotype was picked up many times. The V and J genes are TRBV12-3 or TRBV12-4 and TRBJ1-4; possible D gene TRBD1, 6 bases. V was trimmed by 5 bases and J by 7 bases, leaving 17 bases between them. This CDR3 has 15 amino acids. CDR3 loop: CASSTQQGVREKLFF. The CDR3 DNA sequence: TGTGCCAGCAGTACACAACAGGGAGTCCGTGAAAAACTGTTTTTT.

In its sample, this clonotype was seen many times. The V gene is TRBV12-3 or TRBV12-4, the J gene TRBJ1-3; a possible D gene is TRBD1 (5 bases). V was cut by 8 bases and J by 0 bases, with 14 bases left in between. This CDR3 is 15 amino acids long. The CDR3 region is CASPPRGNSGNTIYF. CDR3 DNA: TGTGCCAGCCCCCCAAGGGGTAACTCTGGAAACACCATATATTTT.

The gene calls are TRBV28 and TRBJ1-1; 8 bases align to TRBD1. CDR1 and CDR2 from the germline V gene are MDHEN and SYDVKM. The CDR3 contains 15 residues. The V and J ends lost 5 bases and 1 base, in that order; junction bases with no gene match: 6. DNA of the CDR3: TGTGCCAGCAGTCCTGCGGACAGGGCGAACACTGAAGCTTTCTTT. Protein sequence: CASSPADRANTEAFF.

The CDR3 DNA reads as TGCAGTGCAAAAAAGGGGGGGACAGGGGCCACCGGGGAGCTGTTTTTT. Protein: CSAKKGGTGATGELFF. This chain joins TRBV20-1 and TRBJ2-2; 10 bases match TRBD1. CDR1 and CDR2 from the germline V gene are DFQATT and SNEGSKA (reference sequence). Trimming took 6 bases from V and 4 from J; bases not matched to a gene: 11. CDR3 length: 16 amino acids.

This clonotype was counted at least ten times. The chain uses TRBV27 and TRBJ2-3; 9 bases are a match to TRBD1. CDR3 length equals 15 residues. Germline V gives CDR1 MNHEY, CDR2 SMNVEV (reference sequence). The ends lost 3 bases at V and 4 bases at J; junction bases unmatched: 5. The CDR3: CASSFRTGDPDTQYF. CDR3 nucleotide sequence: TGTGCCAGCAGTTTCCGGACAGGGGACCCAGATACGCAGTATTTT.

In this sample, this clonotype turned up many times. V is TRBV28 and J is TRBJ1-1; possibly TRBD1 for D (6 bases). Germline CDR1 MDHEN, CDR2 SYDVKM. The V end was cut by 4 bases, the J end by 1 base, with 10 bases between. The CDR3 contains 14 residues. DNA of the CDR3: TGTGCCAGCAGTTCCCGGACAGAGAACACTGAAGCTTTCTTT. The encoded protein is CASSSRTENTEAFF.

At least ten counts were recorded for this clonotype. CDR3 DNA sequence: TGCGCCAGCAGCCCAGGGACAGCAAATTACAATGAGCAGTTCTTC. This translates into CASSPGTANYNEQFF. The V gene is TRBV4-3, the J gene TRBJ2-1; 7 bases are shared with TRBD1. V dropped 4 bases and J dropped 4; count of bases not matched to a gene: 7. Germline V CDR1 and CDR2: LGHNA, YSLEER. The CDR3 spans 15 residues.

This clonotype was counted between two and nine times. The junction differs from germline at one of its ends, possibly a read error. V and J are TRBV7-7 and TRBJ2-5, with D perhaps TRBD1 (6 bases). CDR3 size: 15 residues. Germline V gives CDR1 SSHAT, CDR2 FNYEAQ (reference sequence). The CDR3 nucleotides are TGTGCTAGCAGCTCCAACAGGGAGTTCCGGGAGACCCAGTACTTC. Its translation is CASSSNREFRETQYF.

This clonotype was counted at least ten times. This chain connects TRBV12-3 or TRBV12-4 to TRBJ2-3; 11 nucleotides match TRBD2. V lost 4 bases to trimming and J lost 0 bases; unmatched junction nucleotides: 6. The CDR3 sequence is 17 residues long. The CDR3 spells CASSSTSGEASTDTQYF. CDR3 sequence (DNA): TGTGCCAGCAGTTCGACTAGCGGGGAAGCCAGCACAGATACGCAGTATTTT.

This clonotype was detected many times. The V and J genes are TRBV5-5 and TRBJ2-2, with D possibly matching TRBD1 (5 bases). The V gene's germline CDR1 is SGHKS and CDR2 YYEKEE (reference sequence). V lost 2 bases and J lost 0, with 14 bases in between. There are 17 residues in the CDR3. This CDR3 is CASSFTFQGANTGELFF. The CDR3 DNA is TGTGCCAGCAGCTTTACTTTCCAGGGTGCGAACACCGGGGAGCTGTTTTTT.

The chain joins TRBV6-6 to TRBJ2-3; 10 bases align to TRBD2. The CDR3 runs to 19 residues. Germline lookup yields CDR1 MNHNY and CDR2 SVGAGI (reference sequence). J gave up 4 bases and V 6 bases, and 19 bases lay outside the gene matches. CDR3: CASSPGTSETSMRADTQYF. The CDR3 bases are TGTGCCAGCAGCCCCGGGACTAGCGAAACATCCATGCGGGCAGATACGCAGTATTTT.